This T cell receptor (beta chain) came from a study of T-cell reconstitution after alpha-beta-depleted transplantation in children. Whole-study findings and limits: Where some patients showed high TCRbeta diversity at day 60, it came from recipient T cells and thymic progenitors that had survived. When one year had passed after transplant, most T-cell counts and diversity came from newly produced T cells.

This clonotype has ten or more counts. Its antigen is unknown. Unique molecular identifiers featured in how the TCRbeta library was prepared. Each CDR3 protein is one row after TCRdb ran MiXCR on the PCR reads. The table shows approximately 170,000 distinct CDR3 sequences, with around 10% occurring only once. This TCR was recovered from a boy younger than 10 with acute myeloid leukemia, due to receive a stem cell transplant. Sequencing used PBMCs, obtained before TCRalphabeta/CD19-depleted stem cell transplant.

The CDR3: CASSLLRLAGRSNEQFF. The CDR3 DNA reads TGTGCCAGCAGTTTACTTCGACTAGCGGGACGTTCCAATGAGCAGTTCTTC. V and J are TRBV27 and TRBJ2-1, with 11 bases matching TRBD2. CDR3 length equals 17 residues. The germline CDR1 and CDR2 sequences are MNHEY and SMNVEV (reference sequence). With V trimmed by 2 bases and J by 6 bases, 9 bases remained unmatched.